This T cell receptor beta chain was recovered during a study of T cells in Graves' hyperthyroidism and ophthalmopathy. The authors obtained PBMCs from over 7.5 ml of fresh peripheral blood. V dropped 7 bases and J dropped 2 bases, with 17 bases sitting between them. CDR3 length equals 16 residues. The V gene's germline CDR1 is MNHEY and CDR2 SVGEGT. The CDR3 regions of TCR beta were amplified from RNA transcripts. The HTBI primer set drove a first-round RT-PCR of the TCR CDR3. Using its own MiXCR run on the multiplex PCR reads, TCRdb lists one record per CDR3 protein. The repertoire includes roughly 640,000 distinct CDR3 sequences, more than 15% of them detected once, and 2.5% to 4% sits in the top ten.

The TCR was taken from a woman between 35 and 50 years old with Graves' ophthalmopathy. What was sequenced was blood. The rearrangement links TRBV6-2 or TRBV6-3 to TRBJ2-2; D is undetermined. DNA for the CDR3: TGTGCCAGCACCCCCCCTTGGGTGCACAACACCGGGGAGCTGTTTTTT. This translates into CASTPPWVHNTGELFF.